This T cell receptor beta chain was identified in a study of T cells in tuberculosis (dated by TCRdb to the late 2010s). Some background on the complete study: The study combined CD1B tetramers and high-throughput TCR immunosequencing to characterize T cells specific for the mycobacterial lipid antigen glucose monomycolate (GMM). A South African clinical cohort compared IGRA-negative adolescents, IGRA-positive adolescents with latent tuberculosis and adults with active tuberculosis, ten per group. Results the study describes overall, beyond this receptor: A classifier using the diverse GMM-specific repertoire reached approximately 89% accuracy (AUROC 0.85 to 0.9), compared with over 60% accuracy using GEM motif frequencies. Active tuberculosis TCR-alpha repertoires showed smaller mean NN-distances to GMM-specific TCRs than IGRA-negative controls, suggesting clonal expansion of these TCRs. The smaller NN-distances were partly driven by shorter CDR3-alpha lengths in active tuberculosis patients, and the difference for TCR-beta did not reach statistical significance. Which clinical samples got chosen depended on the availability of cryopreserved specimens, and the active tuberculosis cases were adults, whereas the controls were adolescents.

At study entry, a tuberculin skin test and the QuantiFERON-TB GOLD In-Tube IGRA were used to screen adolescents for latent tuberculosis infection. Immunosequencing was performed on unsorted cryopreserved PBMC and covered around 94,000 T cells per clinical donor on average. Eleven high schools in the Worcester region of the Western Cape, South Africa, served as enrollment sites for adolescents aged 12 to 18 years. Around 10 M. tuberculosis-infected adolescents and about 10 uninfected adolescents, matched for age and sex, were selected. Adolescent PBMC were isolated from freshly drawn heparinized blood by density centrifugation and cryopreserved. Looking up the germline V gene yields CDR1 SGHDN and CDR2 FVKESK. V lost 9 bases and J lost 4 bases, and the count of bases not matched to a germline gene is 8. The CDR3 contains 13 residues, cysteine and phenylalanine counted. Only the CDR3 portion is preserved as DNA: 39 bases, with reading frame beginning at the first base.

As to this clone: No cognate antigen has been identified for it. No quality values exist for individual bases; no much larger clone is one base distant.

TCR libraries were generated with the immunoSEQ multiplex PCR assay, using TCR-beta and/or TCR-alpha/delta assays for each sample. The amplified TCR libraries were sequenced using the Illumina high-throughput platform. Per the source publication's procedure: Clustering and dimensionality reduction relied on pairwise TCRdist distances among GMM-specific receptors from T cells that were either sorted ex vivo or expanded in vitro. Each clinical repertoire was scored by mean NN-distance, the average TCRdist to the nearest 10% of tetramer-positive reference sequences. GEM TCR motif frequency was calculated as the fraction of unique TCRs that matched known GEM sequences in V/J usage and CDR3 length. Active tuberculosis was classified by linear discriminant analysis with leave-one-out cross-validation, implemented in scikit-learn. What TCRdb holds here is the immuneACCESS table cut down to in-frame rearrangements. Part of the clones is not present; checked against another copy, under half of the missing clones reflect an unresolved V gene, and the others are unexplained. V, J and clone size were drawn from that table, and D and trimming were deduced from the DNA. The sample includes around 33,000 clones, with 80% to 95% observed a single time. Jointly, the top ten make up about 7.8% of the sample.

Sequences were obtained from PBMCs. The V and J genes are TRBV14 and TRBJ2-7; TRBD1 aligns with 8 central bases. This TCR was sampled from a donor aged 10 to 29 with latent tuberculosis or without tuberculosis infection. Some clones in this sample may be carry-over from other donors' samples. The CDR3 here reads CARTGQGWYEQYF. In nucleotides, the sequence is TGTGCCAGGACCGGACAGGGATGGTACGAGCAGTACTTC.